The following is a TCR beta chain sequence with its context. Antigen unknown. This sample is drawn from a study of cytomegalovirus exposure and HLA in healthy donors. Study conclusions and caveats: A reported reduction in N-insertions relative to the roughly 700-donor mean was seen in an Asian-associated ancestry cluster in a later analysis.

This CDR3 comprises 12 residues. The germline V and J ends were trimmed by 10 bases and 3 bases, with 14 bases remaining between them. Germline V CDR1 and CDR2: SGHNT, YYREEE (reference sequence). The PCR ran on 60 Vbeta and 13 Jbeta primers. Clones were read by immunoSEQ multiplex PCR, and TCRdb kept only the in-frame ones, dropping some. The table records roughly 120,000 clones, 75% to 85% of them present only once. The V gene is TRBV5-4, the J gene TRBJ2-7; a weak D match, TRBD1 (6 bases). This receptor was obtained from a male donor in good health and CMV-seropositive. The specimen was PBMCs. The chain's CDR3 is CAAGTPFYEQYF. In nucleotides, the CDR3 is TGTGCCGCCGGGACACCATTCTACGAGCAGTACTTC.